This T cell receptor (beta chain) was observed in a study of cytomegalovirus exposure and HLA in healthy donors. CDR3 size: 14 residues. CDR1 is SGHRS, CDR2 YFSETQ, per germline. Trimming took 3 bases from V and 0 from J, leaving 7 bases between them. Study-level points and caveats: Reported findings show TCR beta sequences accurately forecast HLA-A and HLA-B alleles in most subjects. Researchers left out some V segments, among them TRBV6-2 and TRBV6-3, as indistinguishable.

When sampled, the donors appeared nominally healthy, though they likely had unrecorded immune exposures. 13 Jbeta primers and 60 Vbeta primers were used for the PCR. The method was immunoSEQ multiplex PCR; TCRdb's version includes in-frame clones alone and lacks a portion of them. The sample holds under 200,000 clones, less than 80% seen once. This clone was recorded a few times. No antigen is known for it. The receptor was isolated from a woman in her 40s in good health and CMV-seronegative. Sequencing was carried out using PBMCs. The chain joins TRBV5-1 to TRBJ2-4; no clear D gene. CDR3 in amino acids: CASSSTLAKNIQYF. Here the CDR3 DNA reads TGCGCCAGCAGCTCGACATTAGCCAAAAACATTCAGTACTTC.